This T cell receptor (beta chain) was recorded in a study of blood T cell repertoires in COVID-19 (dated by TCRdb to about 2020). For the study in its entirety: Collaborator samples came from the United States, Italy and Spain and covered acute and convalescent phases of COVID-19. The samples were drawn from two sources: the first 160 participants of the ongoing ImmuneRACE study, and fewer than 1,500 subjects contributed by 6 global collaborators. HLA class I and class II types, where available, came from metadata supplied by the sample provider rather than from assay-based typing. The repertoires were released in a freely available public database intended as a resource for research on the immune response to SARS-CoV-2. The material from the prospective study consisted of cDNA or gDNA derived from T cells, B-cell-depleted T cells, or PBMCs. The dataset comprised deeply sampled blood TCRbeta repertoires from subjects exposed to, actively infected with, or recovered from COVID-19. A de-identified subject ID, COVID-19 status, age in years and sex were almost always included in the sample metadata. Findings and caveats that apply to the study as a whole: Clinical and demographic metadata were provided uncurated, with the amount varying by source and participant.

Participants in the prospective study were aged about 18 to 90 years, lived in about two dozen United States geographic areas, and enrolled through a virtual design. To assign participants to cohorts, the prospective study relied on clinical history that participants themselves reported in a screening survey and a study questionnaire. Recovered participants in ImmuneRACE Cohort 3 were defined by two consecutive negative NP/OP PCR tests, clearance by a healthcare professional, or resolution of symptoms. Each participant in the prospective study had whole blood, serum and a nasopharyngeal or oropharyngeal swab collected by mobile phlebotomists. Participants in the prospective study had the option to provide additional blood draws and questionnaires over an approximately two-month period. Before DNA extraction, blood samples from the prospective study were shipped at room temperature or frozen. The germline V gene provides CDR1 SGHVS and CDR2 FQNEAQ. Trimming leaves V shorter by 2 bases and J shorter by 1 base, with the junction holding 1 base beyond the gene matches. The CDR3 contains 14 residues, cysteine and phenylalanine counted. This entry keeps only the CDR3 DNA: 42 bases, framed from base 1.

TCRbeta CDR3 regions were amplified from genomic DNA using the immunoSEQ Assay, a bias-controlled multiplex PCR. As for the authors' bioinformatics: Within the assay, amplification of reference gene primers was used to estimate how many nucleated cells each sample contained. To quantify the absolute abundance of each unique TCRbeta CDR3 rearrangement, sequence reads were collapsed and filtered. For each sample, productive Simpson clonality was calculated as the square root of Simpson's diversity index over productive rearrangements. TCRdb's version of the immuneACCESS table is confined to in-frame rearrangements and falls short of the full clone set. An unresolved V gene accounts for under half of the shortfall where checked; the remainder is of unknown origin. That table supplies the V and J calls and clone size; D and trimming were determined from the DNA. The sample table contains more than 250,000 clones; only one count was recorded for 86% of them. The ten largest clones represent more than 9% of the sample.

On this clone itself: Its antigen remains undetermined. Base qualities are not recorded, but no much larger clone differs from it by a single base.

The sequencing sample was made of PBMCs or T cells enriched from blood (not recorded which). The rearranged chain carries TRBV7-8 and TRBJ1-1, with TRBD1 matching 7 junction bases. This sequence was found in a woman aged 18-35 years who had recovered from COVID-19. The encoded CDR3 is CASSLQGGNTEAFF. The DNA is as follows: TGTGCCAGCAGCTTACAGGGGGGGAACACTGAAGCTTTCTTT.